This entry lists 27 T cell receptor beta chains sequenced from one sample in a study of shared clonotypes between healthy human individuals. Using immunoSEQ multiplex PCR, the repertoire was profiled, and TCRdb retains in-frame clones only, with some absent. The table has under 2.5 million clones, 92% seen once; the top ten hold 0.37%. Material for sequencing was naive CD4+ T cells from PBMCs. Noted subset: CD45RA+ positively selected. The source is a man in his late teens or twenties in good health. Some clones in this sample may be carry-over from other donors' samples.

The chain employs TRBV5-4 and TRBJ2-3; 14 positions agree with TRBD2. The CDR3 spans 19 residues. Trimming took 0 bases from V and 2 from J; bases not matched to a gene: 8. CDR1 is SGHNT, CDR2 YYREEE, per germline (reference sequence). The CDR3 sequence is CASSLAVTSGRGYTDTQYF. The CDR3 DNA follows: TGTGCCAGCAGCTTGGCTGTGACTAGCGGGAGGGGTTACACAGATACGCAGTATTTT.

This chain joins TRBV7-2 and TRBJ2-5, with D possibly being TRBD1 (6 bases). CDR1 and CDR2 (germline): SGHTA, FQGNSA. CDR3 length: 17 residues. Trimming removed 4 bases from V and 5 bases from J, with 23 bases in between. The CDR3 reads CASSSRQAPFAEETQYF. Written as DNA, the CDR3 is TGTGCCAGCAGCTCACGACAGGCTCCATTCGCGGAGGAGACCCAGTACTTC.

Comments on this clone: Germline and junction disagree at one end, which may indicate a read error. This chain uses TRBV5-4 with TRBJ2-3; 7 positions agree with TRBD1. The germline CDR1 and CDR2 sequences are SGHNT and YYREEE (reference sequence). CDR3 length: 14 residues. CDR3 sequence: CASSLDRTRDTQYF. CDR3 nucleotide sequence: TGTGCCAGCAGTTTGGACAGGACCCGGGATACGCAGTATTTT.

The chain is built from TRBV9 and TRBJ2-2; TRBD2 matches at 12 bases. V was clipped by 0 bases and J by 8 bases; unmatched bases: 5. The CDR3 loop spans 16 amino acids. The germline CDR1 and CDR2 sequences are SGDLS and YYNGEE. CDR3 coding DNA: TGTGCCAGCAGCGTAGGACTAGCGGGAGAGGGAGGGGAGCTGTTTTTT. Translation gives CASSVGLAGEGGELFF.

The V and J genes are TRBV5-1 and TRBJ2-1, with 8 bases that match TRBD2. V dropped 0 bases and J dropped 6; count of bases not matched to a gene: 5. Germline loops: CDR1 SGHRS, CDR2 YFSETQ. This CDR3 is 15 amino acids long. The CDR3 here is CASSLAGTSSNEQFF. CDR3 nucleotide sequence: TGCGCCAGCAGCTTGGCTGGGACTAGTTCCAATGAGCAGTTCTTC.

Points on this clone: The same CDR3 can be traced to other DNA sequences in this sample. CDR3 sequence: CASSPDPNTDTQYF. CDR3 nucleotides: TGCGCCAGCAGCCCGGACCCGAACACAGATACGCAGTATTTT. The chain recombines TRBV5-1 with TRBJ2-3; D not resolved. The CDR3 runs to 14 residues. The V end lost 4 bases, the J end lost 2 bases, and 11 bases lay between the germline ends. From germline, CDR1 is SGHRS and CDR2 YFSETQ.

The chain recombines TRBV28 with TRBJ2-1; 10 bases map to TRBD1. CDR3 length equals 14 residues. The junction had 6 bases not matched to a gene; V was cut back by 6 bases and J by 7 bases. Germline V lookup: CDR1 MDHEN, CDR2 SYDVKM. The CDR3 DNA is TGTGCCAGCAGCCCGACAGGGGGCAAGAATGAGCAGTTCTTC. Its translation is CASSPTGGKNEQFF. Combining the CDR3 with reference TRBV28 and TRBJ2-1 gives the whole variable domain DVKVTQSSRYLVKRTGEKVFLECVQDMDHENMFWYRQDPGLGLRLIYFSYDVKMKEKGDIPEGYSVSREKKERFSLILESASTNQTSMYLCASSPTGGKNEQFFGPGTRLTVL.

This clone was found a few times. J is TRBJ2-7 and V is TRBV28, with D maybe TRBD2 (7 bases). Germline CDR1 is MDHEN and CDR2 is SYDVKM. The CDR3 is 14 amino acids. Trimming stripped 6 bases from V and 0 bases from J, with 12 bases between. CDR3 loop: CASRAGGASYEQYF. CDR3 in DNA: TGTGCCAGCAGGGCTGGGGGGGCCTCCTACGAGCAGTACTTC.

V gene TRBV7-3 combines with J gene TRBJ2-7, with a weak D call TRBD2 (5 bases). This CDR3 has 14 amino acids. Per germline, CDR1 SGHTA and CDR2 FQGTGA. V shed 5 bases and J shed 7 bases, with 18 bases lying between them. The CDR3 bases are TGTGCCAGCAGCGACGGGAACCCGGAGAGAGAGCAGTACTTC. This sequence encodes CASSDGNPEREQYF.

V usage is TRBV18 and J usage is TRBJ2-2; 12 bases are shared with TRBD2. Germline-derived CDR1 and CDR2 are KGHSH and LQKENI. The CDR3 has 18 amino acids. The V and J ends lost 2 bases and 5 bases, in that order; junction bases with no gene match: 9. The CDR3 DNA sequence: TGTGCCAGCTCACCAAGGTGGCTAGCGGGAGGGAGGACCGGGGAGCTGTTTTTT. Residues: CASSPRWLAGGRTGELFF.

This sequence joins TRBV2 and TRBJ2-2; no definite D call. Germline loops: CDR1 SNHLY, CDR2 FYNNEI. The CDR3 is 15 amino acids. With 1 base removed from V and 4 bases from J, the gap between germline ends came to 10 bases. The chain's CDR3 is CASSEERAITGELFF. The CDR3, as DNA: TGTGCCAGCAGTGAAGAACGTGCAATCACCGGGGAGCTGTTTTTT.

The CDR3 region is CASSGQDPSGNTIYF. The CDR3 DNA follows: TGTGCCAGCAGTGGGCAGGATCCCTCTGGAAACACCATATATTTT. V gene TRBV28 combines with J gene TRBJ1-3; D ambiguous. Germline CDR1 is MDHEN and CDR2 is SYDVKM. Trimming removed 5 bases at V and 0 bases at J, with 11 bases between. The CDR3 covers 15 residues.

The chain couples TRBV9 to TRBJ1-3; D not resolved. The CDR3 is made up of 16 amino acids. Germline V gives CDR1 SGDLS, CDR2 YYNGEE. Trimming stripped 3 bases from V and 6 bases from J, with 19 bases between. The CDR3 loop is CASSALLSSPSNTIYF. DNA for the CDR3: TGTGCCAGCAGCGCCCTTCTGAGCTCCCCCTCAAACACCATATATTTT.

V gene TRBV6-5 combines with J gene TRBJ1-5; a possible D gene is TRBD1 (6 bases). V lost 6 bases to trimming and J lost 3 bases, with 15 bases between them. CDR1 is MNHEY, CDR2 SVGAGI, per germline. This CDR3 region has 15 residues. In nucleotides, the CDR3 is TGTGCCAGCAGCCTCGGGCAGGGGAACAATCAGCCCCAGCATTTT. Amino acids: CASSLGQGNNQPQHF.

The chain joins TRBV28 to TRBJ1-1; D gene uncertain. Germline CDR1 MDHEN, CDR2 SYDVKM. The length of the CDR3 is 13 residues. Trimming cost V 10 bases and J 0 bases, with 12 bases left between them. This CDR3 reads CATRAALNTEAFF. Written as DNA, the CDR3 is TGTGCCACGAGGGCAGCACTGAACACTGAAGCTTTCTTT.

This clone was counted a single time. The chain carries TRBV27 and TRBJ2-5; 8 nucleotides agree with TRBD1. V trimming: 5 bases; J trimming: 4 bases; junction bases outside the gene matches: 9. Germline V gene sequence: CDR1 MNHEY, CDR2 SMNVEV (reference sequence). The CDR3 totals 15 residues. The CDR3 sequence is CASSPDRGIRETQYF. The CDR3 DNA reads TGTGCCAGCAGTCCCGACAGGGGAATTAGAGAGACCCAGTACTTC.

Notes on this clone: This CDR3 is also generated by other DNA sequences in the sample. The V call is TRBV9, the J call TRBJ2-6; D call uncertain. This CDR3 region has 15 residues. V was clipped by 0 bases and J by 0 bases, with 4 bases between them. The germline V gene encodes CDR1 SGDLS and CDR2 YYNGEE. CDR3 sequence reads: CASSVEGSGANVLTF. In DNA, the CDR3 is TGTGCCAGCAGCGTAGAGGGCTCTGGGGCCAACGTCCTGACTTTC.

The V and J genes are TRBV7-2 and TRBJ2-2; D tentatively reads TRBD1 or TRBD2 (6 bases each). The length of the CDR3 is 16 residues. Trimming removed 4 bases at V and 4 bases at J, with 16 bases between. Germline-derived CDR1 and CDR2 are SGHTA and FQGNSA. The CDR3 bases are TGTGCCAGCAGCTCAGGGGACTTCTGGGCCACCGGGGAGCTGTTTTTT. Translation gives CASSSGDFWATGELFF.

This clone has a single count. J is TRBJ1-2 and V is TRBV18; 9 bases are a match to TRBD1. The CDR3 is made up of 14 amino acids. The J segment lost 6 bases and the V segment lost 1 base, leaving 3 bases of the junction unmatched. Germline V gene lookup returns CDR1 KGHSH and CDR2 LQKENI. DNA of the CDR3: TGTGCCAGCTCACCACTGACAGGGGGAAATGGCTACACCTTC. Amino acid sequence: CASSPLTGGNGYTF.

The V gene is TRBV20-1, the J gene TRBJ1-1; D is unresolved. The CDR3 has 10 amino acids. V lost 6 bases and J lost 11, with 13 bases in between. CDR1 DFQATT and CDR2 SNEGSKA come from the germline V gene (reference sequence). CDR3 sequence reads: CSASEVGAFF. DNA of the CDR3: TGCAGTGCCTCTGAAGTAGGGGCTTTCTTT.

V usage is TRBV2 and J usage is TRBJ2-1, with TRBD2 as a possible D gene (5 bases). CDR1 is SNHLY and CDR2 is FYNNEI in the germline V gene. The CDR3 loop spans 15 amino acids. V was clipped by 5 bases and J by 10 bases, with 21 bases between them. The CDR3 loop reads CASSPTTSTRGEQFF. The DNA of the CDR3 is TGTGCCAGCAGTCCGACTACATCCACTCGAGGGGAGCAGTTCTTC.

The chain carries TRBV6-1 and TRBJ2-7; 7 bases are shared with TRBD2. J lost 3 bases, V lost 6 bases, and 5 bases had no gene match. The CDR3 contains 13 residues. Germline V CDR1 and CDR2: MNHNS, SASEGT. The CDR3, as DNA: TGTGCCAGCAGCGGGAGGAACTTCTACGAGCAGTACTTC. It specifies CASSGRNFYEQYF.

The V call is TRBV5-1, the J call TRBJ2-2; D is perhaps TRBD1 or TRBD2 (5 bases each). Germline loops: CDR1 SGHRS, CDR2 YFSETQ. The CDR3 is 14 amino acids. The ends were cut back, 4 bases at V and 7 bases at J, with 14 bases in the middle. The CDR3, as DNA: TGCGCCAGCAGCCCCGGGGACCTCGGCGGGGAGCTGTTTTTT. It translates to CASSPGDLGGELFF.

The V call is TRBV7-2, the J call TRBJ1-4, with D perhaps matching TRBD1 (5 bases). CDR3 length: 13 amino acids. Trimming took off 5 bases at V and 3 bases at J, with 7 bases between the two ends. The germline gives CDR1 SGHTA, CDR2 FQGNSA. The CDR3 bases are TGTGCCAGCAGCGGGGGGGCTAATGAAAAACTGTTTTTT. Encoded protein: CASSGGANEKLFF.

This chain joins TRBV28 and TRBJ2-1; 11 bases line up with TRBD2. The V segment lost 5 bases and the J segment 1 base; nucleotides outside the gene matches: 4. Germline V gives CDR1 MDHEN, CDR2 SYDVKM. The CDR3 runs 16 residues. CDR3 nucleotides: TGTGCCAGCAGTGGAGCTAGCGGGAGGTCCTACAATGAGCAGTTCTTC. Amino acids: CASSGASGRSYNEQFF.

V gene TRBV29-1 combines with J gene TRBJ2-5; 7 bases match TRBD1. Germline V gene lookup returns CDR1 SQVTM and CDR2 ANQGSEA. The J segment lost 5 bases and the V segment lost 3 bases, leaving 12 bases of the junction unmatched. This CDR3 region has 15 residues. CDR3 nucleotide sequence: TGCAGCGTTGATACGGGACAGCTGATAGGTGAGACCCAGTACTTC. This sequence encodes CSVDTGQLIGETQYF.

The rearrangement links TRBV7-9 to TRBJ2-5; D is ambiguous. CDR1 and CDR2 (germline): SEHNR, FQNEAQ (reference sequence). The CDR3 is 12 residues long. V lost 1 base and J lost 9, with 9 bases in between. The CDR3 nucleotides read TGTGCCAGCAGCTTAGTTGGTGGGCCCCAGTACTTC. It yields the protein CASSLVGGPQYF.